The entry that follows covers one TCR beta chain sequence. This specimen comes from a study of T cells after yellow fever vaccination. There are 12 residues in the CDR3. The germline V and J ends were trimmed by 6 bases and 8 bases, with 9 bases remaining between them. Germline CDR1 SGHRS, CDR2 YFSETQ. TCRdb re-analysed the 5' RACE reads in MiXCR, keeping a single row per CDR3 protein. Among about 340,000 distinct CDR3 sequences listed, around 4.1% were seen once. The rearrangement joins TRBV5-1 to TRBJ1-6; D is ambiguous. The sequenced sample was PBMCs, obtained 5 days after the yellow fever booster vaccination. This TCR was recovered from a man between 18 and 29 years old who received the YFV17D yellow fever vaccine. The CDR3 loop reads CASKVEDSPLHF. CDR3 DNA: TGCGCCAGCAAGGTCGAGGATTCACCCCTCCACTTT.